The 9 T cell receptor beta chains in this list originate from one sample, sequenced in a study of T cell responses to AZD1222 COVID-19 vaccine. Data came from immunoSEQ multiplex PCR; TCRdb stores just in-frame clones and leaves some out. The sample shows 150,000 to 200,000 clones, roughly 88% of them seen only once. Sequenced here: peripheral blood, sampled 28 days after the second AZD1222 dose. The source is an adult who received the AZD1222 COVID-19 vaccine.

V usage is TRBV9 and J usage is TRBJ2-1, with D perhaps TRBD2 (5 bases). CDR3 length equals 13 residues. In germline, CDR1 is SGDLS, CDR2 YYNGEE. Between the trimmed V and J ends, which lost 3 bases and 10 bases, there was a span of 14 bases. The CDR3, as DNA: TGTGCCAGCAGCGGGCTGCTAGCCACCGAGCAGTTCTTC. Translation gives CASSGLLATEQFF.

The chain couples TRBV18 to TRBJ2-5, with 10 bases lining up with TRBD2. The CDR3 is 16 residues long. The V and J ends lost 0 bases and 6 bases, in that order; junction bases with no gene match: 7. The germline V gene has CDR1 KGHSH and CDR2 LQKENI. CDR3 protein: CASSPPASGSWKTQYF. Here the CDR3 DNA reads TGTGCCAGCTCACCACCAGCTAGCGGGAGTTGGAAGACCCAGTACTTC.

This chain connects TRBV5-1 to TRBJ2-7, with 16 bases fitting TRBD2. Per the germline V gene, CDR1 is SGHRS and CDR2 is YFSETQ. Trimming cost V 4 bases and J 4 bases; bases outside gene matches: 5. The CDR3 sequence is 16 residues long. The CDR3 region has the DNA TGCGCCAGCAGCCTCCCGGGACTAGCGGGGGGGTACGAGCAGTACTTC. It codes for CASSLPGLAGGYEQYF.

CDR3 nucleotide sequence: TGTGCCAGCAGTTTGATGGCAGGGTTCTATGGCTACACCTTC. It encodes CASSLMAGFYGYTF. This sequence joins TRBV7-9 and TRBJ1-2, with a weak D call TRBD1 (5 bases). Germline V lookup: CDR1 SEHNR, CDR2 FQNEAQ (reference sequence). The length of the CDR3 is 14 residues. V lost 6 bases and J 4 bases, leaving 15 bases between the germline ends.

The chain uses TRBV7-9 and TRBJ2-5; TRBD2 might be the D (6 bases). V gave up 4 bases and J gave up 5 bases, with 26 bases separating them. The CDR3 length is 18 residues. Germline loops: CDR1 SEHNR, CDR2 FQNEAQ (reference sequence). The DNA for the CDR3 is TGTGCCAGCAGCTCCCCGCTAGCGAAACCGCCCGGGAAGGAGACCCAGTACTTC. This codes for CASSSPLAKPPGKETQYF.

This sequence joins TRBV7-9 and TRBJ2-1; D gene unclear. Per the germline V gene, CDR1 is SEHNR and CDR2 is FQNEAQ (reference sequence). This CDR3 region has 14 residues. V was trimmed by 2 bases and J by 1 base, leaving 6 bases between them. The chain's CDR3 is CASSLLESYNEQFF. The CDR3 nucleotides are TGTGCCAGCAGCTTATTGGAGTCCTACAATGAGCAGTTCTTC.

J is TRBJ1-4 and V is TRBV6-2 or TRBV6-3; no reliable D call. The CDR3 extends over 13 amino acids. V shed 3 bases and J shed 7 bases, with 9 bases lying between them. Looked up from germline, CDR1 is MNHEY and CDR2 is SVGEGT. The chain's CDR3 is CASSYQLVEKLFF. CDR3 DNA: TGTGCCAGCAGTTATCAACTCGTTGAAAAACTGTTTTTT.

This chain joins TRBV7-2 and TRBJ2-7, with 8 bases that match TRBD2. The germline V gene encodes CDR1 SGHTA and CDR2 FQGNSA. The J segment lost 0 bases and the V segment lost 1 base, leaving 2 bases of the junction unmatched. The CDR3 length is 15 residues. For the CDR3, the DNA is TGTGCCAGCAGCTTAGATGCGGGAGGCTCCTACGAGCAGTACTTC. As protein: CASSLDAGGSYEQYF.

CDR3 nucleotide sequence: TGTGCCAGCTCCCCAGGGCCAGGGGAGGACTATGGCTACACCTTC. This gives the protein CASSPGPGEDYGYTF. V is TRBV6-6 and J is TRBJ1-2, with D maybe TRBD1 (6 bases). Germline assignment: CDR1 MNHNY and CDR2 SVGAGI (reference sequence). This CDR3 spans 15 amino acids. V dropped 8 bases and J dropped 3 bases, with 19 bases sitting between them.